This entry features one T cell receptor beta chain sequence. The target antigen is unknown. The table came from immunoSEQ multiplex PCR; TCRdb's copy has only in-frame clones and leaves some out. Of some 58,000 clones in the sample, approximately 77% were seen once. The CDR3 is 14 residues long. J gave up 3 bases and V 7 bases, and 5 bases lay outside the gene matches. CDR1 is LNHDA, CDR2 SQIVND, per germline (reference sequence). These data belong to a study of memory CD4+ T cells and cytomegalovirus serostatus. At the level of the study: Donors were healthy Belgian adults, several CMV seropositive and 20 to 25 seronegative. Study-wide results and caveats: About 40% of the roughly 160 known CMV-associated TCRbeta sequences appeared in CD4+ memory.

The sort gate was single viable CD3+CD4+CD8-CD45RO+ cells for memory CD4+ T cells. V is TRBV19 and J is TRBJ2-2; TRBD1 agrees at 7 bases. The sequence was obtained from an adult in good health and CMV-seronegative. The sample comprised memory CD4+ T cells from blood. CDR3: CASKRGLDTGELFF. CDR3 nucleotide sequence: TGTGCCAGTAAAAGGGGGCTCGACACCGGGGAGCTGTTTTTT.